This TCR beta chain came from a study of early T cells in non-severe SARS-CoV-2 infection. The CDR3 contains 16 residues. CDR1 is SNHLY and CDR2 is FYNNEI in the germline V gene. Between the trimmed V and J ends, which lost 7 bases and 0 bases, there was a span of 19 bases. TCRdb reanalysed the 5' RACE reads using MiXCR and keeps one entry per CDR3 protein. The sample contains tens of thousands of distinct CDR3 sequences, roughly 10% of which appear only once. The sequencing used whole blood, collected at baseline. The TCR sequence derives from an adult who was a healthcare worker with PCR-confirmed SARS-CoV-2 infection or an uninfected control (not recorded which). The V and J genes are TRBV2 and TRBJ2-7, with D perhaps matching TRBD1 (5 bases). The CDR3 loop is CASKLRTSDSSYEQYF. The CDR3 DNA is TGTGCCAGCAAGCTCCGAACCAGCGACAGCTCCTACGAGCAGTACTTC.